This TCR beta chain was obtained from a study of response to subunit inactivated influenza vaccine. TCRdb re-derived calls from the RT-PCR reads in MiXCR, one entry per CDR3 protein. The sample lists 160,000 or so distinct CDR3 sequences, approximately 10% occurring once. Regarding the study as a whole: T cells newly recruited by each seasonal influenza vaccination are few, the authors suggested.

This clonotype has a count of ten or more. Its target is unknown. Germline values: CDR1 SGHTA, CDR2 FQGNSA. The CDR3 extends over 14 amino acids. The V end lost 1 base, the J end lost 4 bases, and 7 bases lay between the germline ends. Sequencing was performed on non-naive T cells sorted from PBMCs, taken roughly 48 days after vaccination. The sequence derives from a man in his fifties who received an inactivated influenza vaccine. The chain employs TRBV7-2 and TRBJ2-2; no clear D gene. Here the CDR3 reads CASSLGWGTGELFF. CDR3 coding DNA: TGTGCCAGCAGCTTAGGGTGGGGCACCGGGGAGCTGTTTTTT.